These T cell receptor beta chains were read from a single sample in a study of blood T cell repertoires in COVID-19. Clones were read by immunoSEQ multiplex PCR, and TCRdb kept only the in-frame ones, dropping some. The sample yields fewer than 55,000 clones, roughly 86% seen once. What was sequenced was peripheral blood. The receptors originated from a man aged 80 or over with active or convalescent COVID-19. The CDR3 runs from the conserved cysteine through the conserved F or W. Expanded clones get a size class; other rows say once, few or many, or leave the size out.

NA	TRBV11-2	TRBJ2-4	CASSPGLAGGGLAKNIQYF
once	TRBV25-1	TRBJ2-1	CASSEFSGNPPNEQFF
NA	TRBV18	TRBJ1-4	CASSPLGEGEKLFF
NA	TRBV7-3	TRBJ2-5	CASSLRDRAGETQYF
NA	TRBV30	TRBJ2-3	CAWSSSRTSGSWDTDTQYF
NA	TRBV9	TRBJ2-1	CASSVDLSGGAYNEQFF
NA	TRBV30	TRBJ1-2	CACTGGGGYTF
once	TRBV5-1	TRBJ1-3	CASSLEGGAGNTIYF
NA	TRBV15	TRBJ2-5	CATSRVRLAGAETQYF
NA	TRBV28	TRBJ1-2	CASSVLQGQGYTF
once	TRBV7-9	TRBJ2-2	CASSIQGSSTGELFF
NA	TRBV10-1	TRBJ2-7	CASSVGRGSSYEQYF
once	TRBV7-3	TRBJ1-2	CASSPRGGIYGYTF
NA	TRBV7-2	TRBJ2-1	CASSLRKTSGTEEQFF
once	TRBV5-1	TRBJ2-2	CASTVSSRTGELFF
NA	TRBV10-1	TRBJ1-2	CASSDSANYGYTF
once	TRBV3-1/TRBV3-2	TRBJ1-2	CASSQRGRSYGYTF
NA	TRBV4-2	TRBJ1-3	CASSRTGVSGNTIYF
NA	TRBV6-1	TRBJ2-7	CASSENNVGLAHVYEQYF
NA	TRBV5-1	TRBJ1-6	CASSRTGGALDSPLHF
NA	TRBV7-9	TRBJ1-5	CASSRGANSNQPQHF
NA	TRBV7-2	TRBJ2-3	CASSLVGGVDTQYF
NA	TRBV4-3	TRBJ1-4	CASSQDRGSDNEKLFF
NA	TRBV11-3	TRBJ2-3	CASSLTLAGADTQYF
few	TRBV9	TRBJ1-1	CASSVVSGGTEAFF
NA	TRBV5-1	TRBJ1-2	CASSRDRGHEGYTF
few	TRBV19	TRBJ1-2	CATRTGGMGEGYTF
NA	TRBV7-2	TRBJ1-6	CASSHFEVNSPLHF
NA	TRBV5-4	TRBJ2-1	CASIDRQGVSNEQFF
NA	TRBV2	TRBJ2-3	CASSDEGQGIDTQYF
NA	TRBV4-3	TRBJ1-1	CASSQITGTGATEAFF
NA	TRBV18	TRBJ1-2	CASSRNGGGNYGYTF
NA	TRBV18	TRBJ1-5	CASSGDREQPQHF
NA	TRBV7-2	TRBJ2-5	CASSTASGRAQETQYF
few	TRBV5-1	TRBJ2-7	CASREGLAGAYEQYF
NA	TRBV7-2	TRBJ2-1	CASSLQRTTNEQFF
NA	TRBV6-2/TRBV6-3	TRBJ1-4	CASSDSLATNEKLFF
NA	TRBV11-3	TRBJ2-1	CASSRMRGYEQFF
NA	TRBV4-3	TRBJ1-1	CASRYGGKAFF
NA	TRBV6-2/TRBV6-3	TRBJ1-5	CASSPMAGGPIYSNQPQHF
NA	TRBV5-1	TRBJ1-1	CASSLALDREAFF